The subject of this entry is one T cell receptor (beta chain). Antigen unknown. J was trimmed by 7 bases and V by 0 bases; bases with no gene match: 4. The CDR3 has 17 residues. CDR1 LGHNA and CDR2 YNFKEQ come from the germline V gene. This sample is part of a study of STAT3 mutations in large granular lymphocyte leukemia. Study-wide points: At least one immunodominant TCR beta clonotype appeared in every T-cell large granular lymphocyte leukemia patient. TCR clonotype switching after therapy occurred in about 30% of the 18 patients. Sampling intervals varied between patients and samples.

Each sample's TCRbeta library yielded on average around 41,000 productive templates. TCRdb's table, derived via immunoSEQ multiplex PCR, lists solely in-frame clones and lacks some. Of 15,000 to 19,000 clones in the sample, over 90% were seen once. The sample consisted of peripheral blood mononuclear cells. This TCR was recovered from a woman in her forties or fifties with T-cell large granular lymphocyte leukemia. Some clones in this sample may be carry-over from other donors' samples. This chain connects TRBV4-2 to TRBJ2-1, with 15 bases matching TRBD2. The CDR3 loop is CASSQDPGLAGGNEQFF. CDR3 DNA sequence: TGTGCCAGCAGCCAAGATCCCGGACTAGCGGGGGGGAATGAGCAGTTCTTC.